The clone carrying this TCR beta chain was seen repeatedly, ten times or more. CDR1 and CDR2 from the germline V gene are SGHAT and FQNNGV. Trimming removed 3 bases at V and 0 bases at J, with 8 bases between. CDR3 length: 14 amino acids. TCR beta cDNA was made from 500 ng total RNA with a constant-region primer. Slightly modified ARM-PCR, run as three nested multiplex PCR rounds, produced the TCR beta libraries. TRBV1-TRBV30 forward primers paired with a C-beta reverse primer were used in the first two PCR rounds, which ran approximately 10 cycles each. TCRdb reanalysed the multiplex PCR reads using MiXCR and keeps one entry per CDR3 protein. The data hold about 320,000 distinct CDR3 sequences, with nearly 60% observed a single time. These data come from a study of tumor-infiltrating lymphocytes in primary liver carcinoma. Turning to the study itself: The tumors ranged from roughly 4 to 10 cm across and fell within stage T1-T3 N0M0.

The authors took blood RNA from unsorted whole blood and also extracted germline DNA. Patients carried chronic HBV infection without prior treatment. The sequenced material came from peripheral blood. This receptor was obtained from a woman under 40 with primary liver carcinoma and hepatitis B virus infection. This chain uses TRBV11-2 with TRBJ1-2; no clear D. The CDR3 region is CASSLTGANYGYTF. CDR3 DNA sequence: TGTGCCAGCAGCTTGACGGGAGCTAACTATGGCTACACCTTC.